This T cell receptor (beta chain) appears in the sequencing data of a study of blood T cell repertoires in COVID-19. In the study's own analysis: Reference gene primers were amplified, and this amplification served to estimate nucleated cell counts. Clones were sequenced by immunoSEQ multiplex PCR, and TCRdb holds only the in-frame ones, with some missing. That table is the source of V, J and clone size, and D and trimming were worked out from the DNA. The sample includes 80,000 to 95,000 clones, around 80% of them seen just once. This sequence was found in a woman aged 80 or over with active or convalescent COVID-19. The sample was peripheral blood.

In nucleotides, the CDR3 is TGTGCCAGCAGCCCAGGCGGATTGAGGGGCAATCAGCCCCAGCATTTT. Protein product: CASSPGGLRGNQPQHF. The rearrangement joins TRBV7-8 to TRBJ1-5, with D unresolved. Trimming stripped 5 bases from V and 2 bases from J, with 16 bases between. Germline V gives CDR1 SGHVS, CDR2 FQNEAQ. The CDR3 sequence is 16 residues long.